What follows are 4 T cell receptor beta chains derived from one specimen sequenced in a study of cytotoxic CD8 clonotypes in ibrutinib-treated CLL (dated by TCRdb to 2020 to 2023). The sample's time point label is to be understood as: about a year on ibrutinib. The library was obtained by the immunoSEQ multiplex PCR assay. As stored in TCRdb, this immuneACCESS dataset retains in-frame rearrangements with V and J assigned. A fraction of the clones does not appear; measured against another copy, unresolved V genes explain less than half of the discrepancy, and the remainder lacks a known reason. Recorded for this sample are about 68,000 clones; about nine tenths of them occurred a single time. In total, the top ten clones hold around 3.1% of the sample. Sample: PBMCs, taken after 12 months of ibrutinib treatment. Every receptor here comes from a human donor with chronic lymphocytic leukemia.

V gene TRBV19 combines with J gene TRBJ1-5, with D perhaps TRBD1 (6 bases). This CDR3 spans 17 amino acids. The germline V gene encodes CDR1 LNHDA and CDR2 SQIVND (reference sequence). V shed 1 base and J shed 1 base, with 14 bases lying between them. CDR3 in amino acids: CASSIAGGPMSNQPQHF. CDR3 sequence (DNA): TGTGCCAGTAGTATAGCCGGGGGCCCAATGAGCAATCAGCCCCAGCATTTT.

J is TRBJ2-1 and V is TRBV7-2, with no clear D. Between the trimmed V and J ends, which lost 2 bases and 6 bases, there was a span of 14 bases. Germline V lookup: CDR1 SGHTA, CDR2 FQGNSA. CDR3 length equals 15 residues. In DNA form, the CDR3 reads TGTGCCAGCAGCTTACTTCTCCAGCAATCCAATGAGCAGTTCTTC. Translation: CASSLLLQQSNEQFF.

The CDR3 sequence is CASSKTGVWYGYTF. DNA of the CDR3: TGTGCCAGCAGTAAAACAGGGGTTTGGTATGGCTACACCTTC. This chain joins TRBV28 and TRBJ1-2, with TRBD1 matching 7 bases. The CDR3 consists of 14 residues. V dropped 5 bases and J dropped 5; count of bases not matched to a gene: 8. Per the germline V gene, CDR1 is MDHEN and CDR2 is SYDVKM.

The rearrangement joins TRBV7-3 to TRBJ2-1, with 11 bases fitting TRBD2. The V and J ends lost 5 bases and 1 base, in that order; junction bases with no gene match: 4. Germline CDR1 reads SGHTA; CDR2 reads FQGTGA. This CDR3 spans 16 amino acids. The chain's CDR3 is CASSLRLAGSYNEQFF. CDR3 DNA: TGTGCCAGCAGCCTACGACTAGCGGGATCCTACAATGAGCAGTTCTTC.